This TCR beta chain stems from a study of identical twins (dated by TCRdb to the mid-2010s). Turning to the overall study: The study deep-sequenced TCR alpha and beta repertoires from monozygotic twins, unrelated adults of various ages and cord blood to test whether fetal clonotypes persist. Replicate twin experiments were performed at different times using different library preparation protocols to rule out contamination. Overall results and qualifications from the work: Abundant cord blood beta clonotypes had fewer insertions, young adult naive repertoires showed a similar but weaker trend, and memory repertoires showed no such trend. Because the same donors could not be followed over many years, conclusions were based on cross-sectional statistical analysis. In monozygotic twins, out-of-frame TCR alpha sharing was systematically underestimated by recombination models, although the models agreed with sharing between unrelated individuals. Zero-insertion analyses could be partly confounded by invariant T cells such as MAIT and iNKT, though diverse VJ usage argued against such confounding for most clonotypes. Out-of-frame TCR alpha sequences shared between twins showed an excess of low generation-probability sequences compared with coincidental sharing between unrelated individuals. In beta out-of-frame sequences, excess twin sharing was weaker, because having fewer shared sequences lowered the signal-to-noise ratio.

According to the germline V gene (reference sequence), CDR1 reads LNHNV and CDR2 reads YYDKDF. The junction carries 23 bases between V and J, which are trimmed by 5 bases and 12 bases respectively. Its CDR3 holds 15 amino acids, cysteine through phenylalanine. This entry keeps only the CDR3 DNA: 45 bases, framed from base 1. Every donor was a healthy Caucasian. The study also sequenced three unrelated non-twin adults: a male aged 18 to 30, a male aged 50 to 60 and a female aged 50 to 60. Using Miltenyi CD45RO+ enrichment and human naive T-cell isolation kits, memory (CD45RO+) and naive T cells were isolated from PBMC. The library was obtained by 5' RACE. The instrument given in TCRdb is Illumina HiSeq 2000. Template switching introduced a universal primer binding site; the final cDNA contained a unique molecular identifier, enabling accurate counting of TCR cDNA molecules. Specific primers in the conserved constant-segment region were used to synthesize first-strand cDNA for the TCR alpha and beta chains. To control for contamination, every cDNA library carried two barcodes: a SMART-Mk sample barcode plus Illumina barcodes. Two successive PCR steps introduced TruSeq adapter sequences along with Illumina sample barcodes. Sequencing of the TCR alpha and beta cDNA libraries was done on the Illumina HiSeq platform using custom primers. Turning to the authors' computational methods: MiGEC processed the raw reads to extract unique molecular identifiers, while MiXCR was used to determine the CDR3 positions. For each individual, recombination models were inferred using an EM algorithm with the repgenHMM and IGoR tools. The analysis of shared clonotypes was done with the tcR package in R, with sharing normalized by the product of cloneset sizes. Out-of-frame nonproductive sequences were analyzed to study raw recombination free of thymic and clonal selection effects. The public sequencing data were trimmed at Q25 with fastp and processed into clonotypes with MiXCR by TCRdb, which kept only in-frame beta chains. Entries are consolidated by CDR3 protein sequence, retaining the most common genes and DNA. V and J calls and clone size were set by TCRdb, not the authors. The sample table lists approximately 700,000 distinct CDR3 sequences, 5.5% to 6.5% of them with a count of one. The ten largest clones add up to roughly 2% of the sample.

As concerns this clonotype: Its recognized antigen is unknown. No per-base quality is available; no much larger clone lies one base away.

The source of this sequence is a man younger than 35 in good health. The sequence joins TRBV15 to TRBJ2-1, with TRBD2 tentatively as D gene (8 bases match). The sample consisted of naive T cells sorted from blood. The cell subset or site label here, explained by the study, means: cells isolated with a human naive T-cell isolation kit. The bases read TGTGCCACCAGCCCCAGGGGGACGGGGGGGGTTCTGCAGTTCTTC. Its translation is CATSPRGTGGVLQFF. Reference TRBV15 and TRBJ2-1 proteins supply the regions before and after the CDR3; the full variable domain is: DAMVIQNPRYQVTQFGKPVTLSCSQTLNHNVMYWYQQKSSQAPKLLFHYYDKDFNNEADTPDNFQSRRPNTSFCFLDIRSPGLGDTAMYLCATSPRGTGGVLQFFGPGTRLTVL.